This T cell receptor beta chain was documented in a study of human T cells and chemical hapten exposure. TCRdb reprocessed the RACE reads via MiXCR and lists one record per CDR3 protein. In the table there are roughly 200,000 distinct CDR3 sequences, 24% of which are singletons. The time point here: patch test 3, about 24 weeks after DPC sensitization. The sample's treatment: therapeutic diphenylcyclopropenone sensitization with weekly scalp DPC. This clonotype was counted only a few times. The material sequenced was whole blood, taken in connection with sensitization to the hapten diphenylcyclopropenone (DPC). The sequence came from a woman in her 40s with alopecia areata. Some clones in this sample may be carry-over from other donors' samples.

CDR3 nucleotide sequence: TGCAGTGCTAGAGATCGTCTGGGGCAGCTAGCAACTAATGAAAAACTGTTTTTT. It encodes CSARDRLGQLATNEKLFF. V usage is TRBV20-1 and J usage is TRBJ1-4; TRBD1 might be the D (5 bases). With 0 bases removed from V and 0 bases from J, the gap between germline ends came to 17 bases. CDR3 length equals 18 residues. Germline CDR1 is DFQATT and CDR2 is SNEGSKA (reference sequence).